These 31 T cell receptor beta chains were sequenced from one sample in a study of a mutant IDH1 vaccine in newly diagnosed glioma. Sequenced by immunoSEQ multiplex PCR; TCRdb stores in-frame clones only, minus some. Of about 90,000 clones listed, roughly 86% are singletons. These receptors' antigens are unknown. Indicated time point: week 47, end of study. In the vaccine, a single dose held 300 ug of the mutant IDH1 20-mer peptide, along with topical imiquimod. This sample comprised PBMCs, obtained from a glioma patient whose treatment included an IDH1 peptide vaccine. The source of these receptors is a woman between 45 and 65 years old with glioma.

This chain uses TRBV5-1 with TRBJ1-2; 8 bases align to TRBD1. Trimming removed 4 bases from V and 6 bases from J; junction bases left unmatched: 8. The CDR3 is 14 amino acids. Germline-derived CDR1 and CDR2 are SGHRS and YFSETQ. The CDR3 bases are TGCGCCAGCAGCCGGACAGGGCTCTTAGATGGCTACACCTTC. This gives the protein CASSRTGLLDGYTF.

The chain combines TRBV29-1 with TRBJ2-1, with 9 bases that match TRBD1. Unmatched junction bases numbered 6, after V lost 7 bases and J lost 2 bases. From germline, CDR1 is SQVTM and CDR2 ANQGSEA. The CDR3 has 14 residues. The CDR3 is CSASRDRAYNEQFF. CDR3 in DNA: TGCAGCGCTTCTAGGGACAGGGCCTACAATGAGCAGTTCTTC.

The V gene is TRBV5-1, the J gene TRBJ2-3; D uncertain. The CDR3 totals 11 residues. The V end was cut by 10 bases, the J end by 6 bases, with 12 bases between. Germline V gene lookup returns CDR1 SGHRS and CDR2 YFSETQ. CDR3 in amino acids: CAALLTDTQYF. DNA for the CDR3: TGCGCCGCGCTATTAACGGATACGCAGTATTTT.

The chain links TRBV5-1 to TRBJ1-2; 12 nucleotides match TRBD1. The trim removed 4 bases at V and 8 bases at J, leaving 9 bases unmatched. CDR1 and CDR2 (germline): SGHRS, YFSETQ. This CDR3 is 15 amino acids long. DNA of the CDR3: TGCGCCAGCAGCCCGCAGGGACAGGGGGCTTGGGGCTACACCTTC. It specifies CASSPQGQGAWGYTF.

This clone was counted once. The chain couples TRBV14 to TRBJ2-5; TRBD1 aligns across 8 bases. The CDR3 runs to 16 residues. V lost 1 base, J lost 5 bases, and 9 bases stayed unmatched. Germline CDR1 is SGHDN and CDR2 is FVKESK. The CDR3 DNA follows: TGTGCCAGCAGCCAAGTCAAGGGCAGGGGGCCGGAGACCCAGTACTTC. Translating it yields CASSQVKGRGPETQYF.

The J gene is TRBJ2-7, the V gene TRBV6-1; TRBD1 aligns across 7 bases. Losses at the gene ends were 6 bases for V and 2 bases for J; bases not matched to a gene: 4. Germline V lookup: CDR1 MNHNS, CDR2 SASEGT. The CDR3 length is 13 residues. CDR3 DNA sequence: TGTGCCAGCAGAAAGGGACAGACCTACGAGCAGTACTTC. Translated: CASRKGQTYEQYF.

This sequence joins TRBV29-1 and TRBJ2-1, with 9 bases fitting TRBD1. V gave up 7 bases and J gave up 3 bases; unmatched junction bases: 7. The CDR3 loop spans 14 amino acids. Germline V gene lookup returns CDR1 SQVTM and CDR2 ANQGSEA. CDR3 nucleotides: TGCAGCGACCTCGGGACAGGGAACTACAATGAGCAGTTCTTC. Its translation is CSDLGTGNYNEQFF.

This sequence joins TRBV7-3 and TRBJ2-7; 8 bases agree with TRBD1. CDR3 length: 11 residues. CDR1 SGHTA and CDR2 FQGTGA come from the germline V gene. The ends lost 7 bases at V and 9 bases at J; junction bases unmatched: 5. The DNA of the CDR3 is TGTGCCAGCACCAACAGGGGGAGGCAGTACTTC. Encoded protein: CASTNRGRQYF.

J is TRBJ1-1 and V is TRBV4-1; 8 nucleotides align to TRBD1. J was trimmed by 1 base and V by 1 base; bases with no gene match: 8. This CDR3 contains 17 residues. CDR1 is MGHRA, CDR2 YSYEKL, per germline. CDR3 in DNA: TGCGCCAGCAGCCAAGTCAGGGGGCGCGGAAGGAACACTGAAGCTTTCTTT. Amino acids: CASSQVRGRGRNTEAFF.

The chain links TRBV7-9 to TRBJ1-4; TRBD1 aligns across 8 bases. Germline V gives CDR1 SEHNR, CDR2 FQNEAQ (reference sequence). CDR3 length equals 14 residues. J lost 8 bases, V lost 3 bases, and 5 bases had no gene match. The CDR3 nucleotides are TGTGCCAGCAGCTTGACAGGGGAGAACGAAAAACTGTTTTTT. Amino acids: CASSLTGENEKLFF.

J is TRBJ2-7 and V is TRBV28; D may match TRBD1 or TRBD2 (5 bases each). The CDR3 loop spans 13 amino acids. The germline V and J ends were trimmed by 5 bases and 3 bases, with 11 bases remaining between them. The germline CDR1 and CDR2 sequences are MDHEN and SYDVKM. CDR3 amino acids: CASSEGRDYEQYF. CDR3 bases: TGTGCCAGCAGTGAGGGCAGGGACTACGAGCAGTACTTC.

This chain joins TRBV10-3 and TRBJ2-7; D gene uncertain. Germline lookup yields CDR1 ENHRY and CDR2 SYGVKD. V was cut by 0 bases and J by 6 bases, with 12 bases left in between. This CDR3 has 14 residues. CDR3: CAISESVPHLEQYF. The CDR3 DNA sequence: TGTGCCATCAGTGAGTCGGTCCCCCACCTCGAGCAGTACTTC.

The chain recombines TRBV7-9 with TRBJ1-2; a possible D gene is TRBD1 (5 bases). CDR1 is SEHNR and CDR2 is FQNEAQ in the germline V gene (reference sequence). The V gene lost 8 bases and the J gene lost 4 bases, with 8 bases spanning the gap. The CDR3 totals 11 residues. The CDR3 here is CASDQGYGYTF. CDR3 in DNA: TGTGCCAGCGACCAGGGCTATGGCTACACCTTC.

This sequence joins TRBV19 and TRBJ1-1; weak D call: TRBD1 (6 bases). The CDR3 runs to 11 residues. The ends were cut back, 3 bases at V and 11 bases at J, with 10 bases in the middle. In germline, CDR1 is LNHDA, CDR2 SQIVND (reference sequence). CDR3 DNA: TGTGCCAGTAGTATCGGGGGGCATGCTTTCTTT. This codes for CASSIGGHAFF.

This chain uses TRBV6-5 with TRBJ2-2; 7 bases line up with TRBD2. The CDR3 sequence is 16 residues long. The V and J ends lost 0 bases and 4 bases, in that order; junction bases with no gene match: 5. The germline gives CDR1 MNHEY, CDR2 SVGAGI. The CDR3 DNA follows: TGTGCCAGCAGTTACTCGGGCGGGAGTCTCACCGGGGAGCTGTTTTTT. Amino acid sequence: CASSYSGGSLTGELFF.

The chain employs TRBV27 and TRBJ2-5; TRBD2 agrees at 12 bases. The V gene's germline CDR1 is MNHEY and CDR2 SMNVEV (reference sequence). The CDR3 consists of 16 residues. V shed 5 bases, J shed 5 bases, and the junction held 9 bases outside the gene matches. CDR3 region: CASSPSSGRAWETQYF. CDR3 nucleotides: TGTGCCAGCAGTCCATCTAGCGGGAGGGCCTGGGAGACCCAGTACTTC.

The chain is built from TRBV27 and TRBJ2-7; 11 bases match TRBD2. Trimming at V came to 5 bases and at J to 2 bases, leaving 2 bases not matched to a gene. Per germline, CDR1 MNHEY and CDR2 SMNVEV (reference sequence). This CDR3 has 14 residues. The CDR3 DNA follows: TGTGCCAGCAGTCTAGCGGGGGGAACCTACGAGCAGTACTTC. Translation: CASSLAGGTYEQYF.

This clone has just one count. The chain combines TRBV27 with TRBJ2-7; D gene ambiguous. Per the germline V gene, CDR1 is MNHEY and CDR2 is SMNVEV (reference sequence). The CDR3 is 15 residues long. V was trimmed by 3 bases and J by 0 bases, leaving 12 bases between them. CDR3 DNA sequence: TGTGCCAGCAGTTTGCACAGCTTAAGCTCCTACGAGCAGTACTTC. Encoded protein: CASSLHSLSSYEQYF.

This clone showed up just once. A read error is likely, as this CDR3 ends without the conserved phenylalanine or tryptophan. No DNA is shown, since the ends of the CDR3 on it are uncertain; the CDR3 is the one TCRdb lists. This chain connects TRBV5-5 to TRBJ1-2. The germline V gene encodes CDR1 SGHKS and CDR2 YYEKEE (reference sequence). Inclusive of both ends, the CDR3 amounts to 9 amino acids. The CDR3: CASAGDIML.

The chain recombines TRBV10-3 with TRBJ2-5; D is unresolved. The V gene's germline CDR1 is ENHRY and CDR2 SYGVKD. The CDR3 runs 11 residues. V lost 3 bases, J lost 1 base, and 0 bases lay in between. The CDR3, as DNA: TGTGCCATCAGTGACCAAGAGACCCAGTACTTC. Its translation: CAISDQETQYF.

V usage is TRBV7-9 and J usage is TRBJ2-7; 10 positions match TRBD1. From germline, CDR1 is SEHNR and CDR2 FQNEAQ (reference sequence). V lost 5 bases and J lost 7; bases outside the gene matches: 14. This CDR3 is built from 16 residues. The CDR3 protein is CASSRVRTGGVTEQYF. The CDR3 DNA follows: TGTGCCAGCAGCCGAGTTCGGACAGGGGGTGTGACAGAGCAGTACTTC.

The chain combines TRBV19 with TRBJ2-1, with 7 bases that match TRBD2. The germline V gene has CDR1 LNHDA and CDR2 SQIVND (reference sequence). V dropped 1 base and J dropped 4; count of bases not matched to a gene: 4. This CDR3 is 15 amino acids long. The CDR3 loop is CASSIVGGTYNEQFF. The CDR3 DNA reads TGTGCCAGTAGTATAGTGGGAGGGACTTACAATGAGCAGTTCTTC.

The V gene is TRBV28, the J gene TRBJ1-1; D not certain. The CDR3 extends over 12 amino acids. Trimming stripped 5 bases from V and 2 bases from J, with 6 bases between. In germline, CDR1 is MDHEN, CDR2 SYDVKM. The CDR3 DNA reads TGTGCCAGCAGTGCGATTAACACTGAAGCTTTCTTT. Residues: CASSAINTEAFF.

The CDR3 protein is CASSRGTSGSSYNEQFF. The DNA for the CDR3 is TGTGCCAGCAGCCGCGGGACTAGCGGGAGCTCCTACAATGAGCAGTTCTTC. This chain uses TRBV9 with TRBJ2-1, with 14 nucleotides matching TRBD2. With 4 bases clipped from V and 0 bases from J, the junction kept 3 bases outside the gene matches. Germline CDR1 reads SGDLS; CDR2 reads YYNGEE. The CDR3 is 17 residues long.

This clone has just a few counts. The gene calls are TRBV7-9 and TRBJ2-5, with D uncertain. CDR1 and CDR2 (germline): SEHNR, FQNEAQ (reference sequence). V was clipped by 2 bases and J by 2 bases, with 12 bases between them. CDR3 length equals 15 residues. The CDR3 coding sequence is TGTGCCAGCAGCTTAAGATCCCACGGACAAGAGACCCAGTACTTC. Amino acids: CASSLRSHGQETQYF.

This clone was seen only once. The rearrangement links TRBV5-4 to TRBJ1-1; 11 nucleotides match TRBD1. This CDR3 contains 17 residues. The V gene end was trimmed by 4 bases and the J gene end by 0 bases; junction bases not matched to a gene: 8. The germline V gene encodes CDR1 SGHNT and CDR2 YYREEE (reference sequence). CDR3 nucleotides: TGTGCCAGCAGCCCCACCGGGACAGGGGGTTTGAACACTGAAGCTTTCTTT. Amino acids: CASSPTGTGGLNTEAFF.

The J gene is TRBJ2-1, the V gene TRBV19; no clear D. The length of the CDR3 is 14 residues. The germline CDR1 and CDR2 sequences are LNHDA and SQIVND (reference sequence). V lost 1 base and J 4 bases, leaving 8 bases between the germline ends. The CDR3 sequence is CASSIVVGYNEQFF. The CDR3 region has the DNA TGTGCCAGTAGTATAGTGGTAGGGTACAATGAGCAGTTCTTC.

The chain combines TRBV6-4 with TRBJ2-2, with D uncertain. The CDR3 is 13 residues long. Trimming stripped 2 bases from V and 7 bases from J, with 8 bases between. Germline V gene lookup returns CDR1 MRHNA and CDR2 SNTAGT. DNA for the CDR3: TGTGCCAGCAGTGACACGTCCAACGGGGAGCTGTTTTTT. Protein product: CASSDTSNGELFF.

The CDR3 nucleotides are TGTGCCAGCAGCCAAGAAGGCAGCGGGACCAATCAGCCCCAGCATTTT. Amino acid sequence: CASSQEGSGTNQPQHF. V and J are TRBV4-2 and TRBJ1-5, with TRBD1 as a possible D gene (5 bases). V lost 0 bases and J 3 bases, leaving 12 bases between the germline ends. This CDR3 is built from 16 residues. Germline CDR1 reads LGHNA; CDR2 reads YNFKEQ.

V gene TRBV5-8 combines with J gene TRBJ2-3; 8 bases match TRBD1. The CDR3 runs 16 residues. V lost 4 bases and J lost 3; bases outside the gene matches: 10. The V gene's germline CDR1 is SGHTS and CDR2 YDEGEE. In nucleotides, the CDR3 is TGTGCCAGCAGCCTAAGGACAGGGAGTAGGACAGATACGCAGTATTTT. This encodes CASSLRTGSRTDTQYF. Full variable domain (rest looked up from reference TRBV5-8 and TRBJ2-3): EAGVTQSPTHLIKTRGQQATLRCSPISGHTSVYWYQQALGLGLQFLLWYDEGEERNRGNFPPRFSGRQFPNYSSELNVNALELEDSALYLCASSLRTGSRTDTQYFGPGTRLTVL.

CDR3: CAWSALTGTNQPQHF. The CDR3, as DNA: TGTGCCTGGAGTGCCCTGACAGGGACCAATCAGCCCCAGCATTTT. The chain combines TRBV30 with TRBJ1-5; TRBD1 matches 7 bases. The CDR3 length is 15 residues. Trimming took 1 base from V and 3 from J; bases not matched to a gene: 6. Germline assignment: CDR1 GTSNPN and CDR2 SVGIG (reference sequence).